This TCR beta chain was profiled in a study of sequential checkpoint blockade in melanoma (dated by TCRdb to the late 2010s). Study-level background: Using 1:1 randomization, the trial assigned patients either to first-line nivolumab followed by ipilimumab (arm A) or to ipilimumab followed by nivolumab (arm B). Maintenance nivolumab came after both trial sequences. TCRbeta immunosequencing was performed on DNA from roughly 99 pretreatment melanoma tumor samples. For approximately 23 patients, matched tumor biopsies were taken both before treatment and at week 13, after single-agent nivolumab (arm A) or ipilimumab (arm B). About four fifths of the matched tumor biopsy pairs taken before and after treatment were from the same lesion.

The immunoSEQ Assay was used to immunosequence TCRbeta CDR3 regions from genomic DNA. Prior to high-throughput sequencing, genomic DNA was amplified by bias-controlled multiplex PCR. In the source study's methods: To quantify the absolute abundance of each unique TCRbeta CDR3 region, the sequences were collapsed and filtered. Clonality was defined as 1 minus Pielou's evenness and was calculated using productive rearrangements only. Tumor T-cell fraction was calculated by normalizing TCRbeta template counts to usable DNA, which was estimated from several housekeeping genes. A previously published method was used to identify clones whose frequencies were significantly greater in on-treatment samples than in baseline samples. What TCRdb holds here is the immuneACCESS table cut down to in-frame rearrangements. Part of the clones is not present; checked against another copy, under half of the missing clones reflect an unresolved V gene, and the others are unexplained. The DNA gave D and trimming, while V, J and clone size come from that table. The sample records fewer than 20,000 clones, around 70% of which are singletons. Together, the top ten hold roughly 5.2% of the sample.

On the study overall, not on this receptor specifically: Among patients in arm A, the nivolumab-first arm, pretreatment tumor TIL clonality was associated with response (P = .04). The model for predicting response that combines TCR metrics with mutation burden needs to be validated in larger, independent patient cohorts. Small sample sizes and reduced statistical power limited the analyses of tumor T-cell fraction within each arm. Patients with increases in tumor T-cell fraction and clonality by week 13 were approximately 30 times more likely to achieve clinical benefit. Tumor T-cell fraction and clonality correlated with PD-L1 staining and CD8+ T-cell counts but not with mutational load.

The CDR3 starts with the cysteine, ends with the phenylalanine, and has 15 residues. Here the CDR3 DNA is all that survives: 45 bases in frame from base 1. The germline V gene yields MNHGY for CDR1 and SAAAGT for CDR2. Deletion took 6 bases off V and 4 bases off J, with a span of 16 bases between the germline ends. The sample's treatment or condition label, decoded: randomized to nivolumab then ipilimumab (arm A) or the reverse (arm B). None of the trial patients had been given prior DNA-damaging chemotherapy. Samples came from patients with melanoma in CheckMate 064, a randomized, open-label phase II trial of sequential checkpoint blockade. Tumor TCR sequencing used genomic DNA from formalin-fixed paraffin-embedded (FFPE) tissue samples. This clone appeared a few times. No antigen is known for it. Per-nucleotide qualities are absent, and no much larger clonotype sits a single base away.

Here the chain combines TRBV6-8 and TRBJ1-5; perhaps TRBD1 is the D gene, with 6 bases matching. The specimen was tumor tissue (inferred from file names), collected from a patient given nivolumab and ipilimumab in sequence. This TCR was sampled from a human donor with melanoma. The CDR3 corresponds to CASRRGIDRNQPQHF. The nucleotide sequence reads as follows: TGTGCCAGCAGGAGGGGGATCGATCGAAATCAGCCCCAGCATTTT.